The 5 T cell receptor beta chains in this list originate from one sample, sequenced in a study of shared clonotypes between healthy human individuals. Profiling relied on immunoSEQ multiplex PCR, and the TCRdb table lists in-frame clones only, not all of them. Of more than 200,000 clones in the sample, over 50% are singletons; the top ten hold roughly 11%. Source material: memory CD4+ T cells sorted from blood. Subset described: CD45RA-negative fraction. Source of these receptors: a man aged 30-40 years in good health.

This clone was seen many times. The chain combines TRBV4-1 with TRBJ1-2; TRBD1 is a possible D gene (5 bases). Germline CDR1 is MGHRA and CDR2 is YSYEKL. V was trimmed by 1 base and J by 3 bases, leaving 15 bases between them. CDR3 length: 16 amino acids. The CDR3 loop is CASSQVRQGSDYGYTF. DNA of the CDR3: TGCGCCAGCAGCCAAGTCCGGCAGGGTTCCGACTATGGCTACACCTTC.

This rearrangement joins TRBV7-2 to TRBJ2-7; unclear D gene. With 2 bases removed from V and 3 bases from J, the gap between germline ends came to 11 bases. This CDR3 spans 14 amino acids. Germline lookup yields CDR1 SGHTA and CDR2 FQGNSA. CDR3: CASSLRTRNYEQYF. DNA of the CDR3: TGTGCCAGCAGCTTAAGGACCAGAAACTACGAGCAGTACTTC.

The chain employs TRBV10-3 and TRBJ2-3; D is uncertain. Trimming pared 4 bases from V and 6 bases from J, leaving 5 bases between. This CDR3 comprises 11 residues. CDR1 is ENHRY, CDR2 SYGVKD, per germline. CDR3 nucleotide sequence: TGTGCCATCAGTGGTCCCGATACGCAGTATTTT. Protein: CAISGPDTQYF.

The chain couples TRBV13 to TRBJ1-4; 10 bases match TRBD1. Trimming cost V 5 bases and J 7 bases; bases outside gene matches: 7. The CDR3 length is 15 residues. The germline V gene encodes CDR1 PRHDT and CDR2 FYEKMQ (reference sequence). As DNA, the CDR3 is TGTGCCAGCAGCCGAAACCGGGACAGGGGTGAAAAACTGTTTTTT. Translation gives CASSRNRDRGEKLFF.

The chain joins TRBV30 to TRBJ1-2, with TRBD1 matching over 7 bases. This CDR3 is built from 12 residues. J was trimmed by 9 bases and V by 2 bases; bases with no gene match: 6. Germline CDR1 and CDR2: GTSNPN and SVGIG (reference sequence). DNA for the CDR3: TGTGCCTGGAGTCGACAGGGACGGAGCTACACCTTC. The encoded protein is CAWSRQGRSYTF.